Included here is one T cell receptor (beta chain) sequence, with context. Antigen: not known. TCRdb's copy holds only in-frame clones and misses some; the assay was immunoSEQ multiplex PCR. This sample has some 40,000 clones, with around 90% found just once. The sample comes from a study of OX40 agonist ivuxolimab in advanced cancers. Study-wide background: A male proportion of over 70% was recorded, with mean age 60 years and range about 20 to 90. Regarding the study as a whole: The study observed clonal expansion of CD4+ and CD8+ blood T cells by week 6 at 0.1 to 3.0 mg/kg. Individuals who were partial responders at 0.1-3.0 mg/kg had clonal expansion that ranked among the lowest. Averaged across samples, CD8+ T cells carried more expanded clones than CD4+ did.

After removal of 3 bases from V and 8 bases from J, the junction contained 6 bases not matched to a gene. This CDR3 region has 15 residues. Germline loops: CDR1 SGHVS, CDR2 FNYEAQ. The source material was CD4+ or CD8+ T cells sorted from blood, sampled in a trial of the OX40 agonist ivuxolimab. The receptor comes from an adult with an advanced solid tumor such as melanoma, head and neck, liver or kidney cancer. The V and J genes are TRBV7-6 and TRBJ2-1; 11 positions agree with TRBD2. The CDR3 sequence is CASSFSGRALDEQFF. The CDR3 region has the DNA TGTGCCAGCAGCTTTAGCGGGAGGGCGCTCGATGAGCAGTTCTTC.